The 8 T cell receptor beta chains presented below share a single source sample, sequenced in a study of CD8+ T cells in alopecia areata. RNA was isolated and reverse transcribed to cDNA, the sequencing template. Method: immunoSEQ multiplex PCR; TCRdb's copy keeps in-frame clones and lacks some. The table has around 160,000 clones, more than 45% seen once. The specimen was CD4+ T cells sorted from blood. These receptor sequences come from a human donor with alopecia areata.

The chain has TRBV9 and TRBJ2-7; 8 bases align to TRBD1. CDR3 length equals 15 residues. The V and J ends lost 1 base and 1 base, in that order; junction bases with no gene match: 4. Germline loops: CDR1 SGDLS, CDR2 YYNGEE. As DNA, the CDR3 is TGTGCCAGCAGCGTACATGGACAGGGTTCCTACGAGCAGTACTTC. It translates to CASSVHGQGSYEQYF. Variable domain in full (rest from reference TRBV9 and TRBJ2-7): DSGVTQTPKHLITATGQRVTLRCSPRSGDLSVYWYQQSLDQGLQFLIQYYNGEERAKGNILERFSAQQFPDLHSELNLSSLELGDSALYFCASSVHGQGSYEQYFGPGTRLTVT.

V usage is TRBV7-3 and J usage is TRBJ2-3, with unresolved D. V was cut by 1 base and J by 6 bases, with 14 bases left in between. The CDR3 has 15 residues. The germline gives CDR1 SGHTA, CDR2 FQGTGA. CDR3 in amino acids: CASSLMSSNGDTQYF. DNA for the CDR3: TGTGCCAGCAGCTTAATGTCATCTAATGGGGATACGCAGTATTTT.

This clone showed up just a few times. V gene TRBV5-1 combines with J gene TRBJ2-1, with 10 nucleotides matching TRBD2. There are 14 residues in the CDR3. V lost 4 bases and J lost 7; bases outside the gene matches: 5. From germline, CDR1 is SGHRS and CDR2 YFSETQ. In DNA form, the CDR3 reads TGCGCCAGCAGCGTCGGGACTAGCGCTAATGAGCAGTTCTTC. This codes for CASSVGTSANEQFF.

The chain has TRBV27 and TRBJ1-1, with D possibly being TRBD1 (5 bases). The CDR3 has 13 residues. Trimming left V 3 bases short and J 3 bases short, with 8 bases between. Per germline, CDR1 MNHEY and CDR2 SMNVEV (reference sequence). Here the CDR3 reads CASSFAGYTEAFF. DNA of the CDR3: TGTGCCAGCAGTTTCGCAGGGTACACTGAAGCTTTCTTT.

This sequence joins TRBV7-9 and TRBJ2-7; no definite D call. The V gene's germline CDR1 is SEHNR and CDR2 FQNEAQ (reference sequence). V was clipped by 5 bases and J by 7 bases, with 18 bases between them. The CDR3 is 14 amino acids. The CDR3 nucleotides are TGTGCCAGCAGCCCTACGTGGGGTTTGGGAGAGCAGTACTTC. Translation gives CASSPTWGLGEQYF.

This rearrangement joins TRBV7-8 to TRBJ2-7, with D possibly TRBD2 on 5 matching bases. Germline-derived CDR1 and CDR2 are SGHVS and FQNEAQ. V was cut by 7 bases and J by 0 bases, with 16 bases left in between. This CDR3 is 15 amino acids long. The CDR3 spells CASTPSRGSSYEQYF. In DNA, the CDR3 is TGTGCCAGCACCCCGAGCCGAGGGAGCTCCTACGAGCAGTACTTC. The whole variable domain, remainder taken from reference TRBV7-8 and TRBJ2-7, is GAGVSQSPRYKVAKRGQDVALRCDPISGHVSLFWYQQALGQGPEFLTYFQNEAQLDKSGLPSDRFFAERPEGSVSTLKIQRTQQEDSAVYLCASTPSRGSSYEQYFGPGTRLTVT.

The genes are TRBV30 and TRBJ1-5; the D gene is possibly TRBD1 (6 bases). Trimming removed 3 bases at V and 7 bases at J, with 13 bases between. Germline assignment: CDR1 GTSNPN and CDR2 SVGIG (reference sequence). This CDR3 has 13 residues. CDR3 bases: TGTGCCTGGAGGGGCACAGGGAACCAGCCCCAGCATTTT. Translating it yields CAWRGTGNQPQHF. Full variable domain (remainder filled in from reference TRBV30 and TRBJ1-5): SQTIHQWPATLVQPVGSPLSLECTVEGTSNPNLYWYRQAAGRGLQLLFYSVGIGQISSEVPQNLSASRPQDRQFILSSKKLLLSDSGFYLCAWRGTGNQPQHFGDGTRLSIL.

CDR3 sequence (DNA): TGTGCCAGCAGCGTGGGACAGATGAACACTGAAGCTTTCTTT. Translating gives CASSVGQMNTEAFF. This sequence joins TRBV9 and TRBJ1-1; the match to TRBD1 covers 7 bases. Germline V lookup: CDR1 SGDLS, CDR2 YYNGEE. V shed 2 bases and J 0 bases; nucleotides not matched to a gene: 1. The CDR3 is made up of 14 amino acids. The whole variable domain, remainder taken from reference TRBV9 and TRBJ1-1, is DSGVTQTPKHLITATGQRVTLRCSPRSGDLSVYWYQQSLDQGLQFLIQYYNGEERAKGNILERFSAQQFPDLHSELNLSSLELGDSALYFCASSVGQMNTEAFFGQGTRLTVV.